Listed here are 29 T cell receptor beta chains from one sample, sequenced in a study of cytomegalovirus exposure and HLA in healthy donors. Produced via immunoSEQ multiplex PCR; TCRdb's table is partial and in-frame only. Of about 130,000 clones in the sample, 75% to 90% are singletons; the top ten hold about 6.7%. The sequenced sample consisted of PBMCs. The receptors come from a woman in her 30s in good health and CMV-seropositive.

The chain links TRBV28 to TRBJ1-1, with 8 positions matching TRBD1. With V trimmed by 5 bases and J by 0 bases, 5 bases remained unmatched. This CDR3 has 15 residues. Germline-derived CDR1 and CDR2 are MDHEN and SYDVKM. As DNA, the CDR3 is TGTGCCAGCAGTGAACGACAGGGGCTGAACACTGAAGCTTTCTTT. Translation: CASSERQGLNTEAFF.

The chain has TRBV15 and TRBJ2-5, with 12 bases fitting TRBD2. The germline V gene encodes CDR1 LNHNV and CDR2 YYDKDF (reference sequence). There are 16 residues in the CDR3. After removal of 0 bases from V and 3 bases from J, the junction contained 2 bases not matched to a gene. In nucleotides, the CDR3 is TGTGCCACCAGCAGAGAGGCTAGCGGGAGGGAAGAGACCCAGTACTTC. This gives the protein CATSREASGREETQYF.

The V call is TRBV27, the J call TRBJ2-1; TRBD2 matches at 7 bases. The CDR3 runs to 15 residues. V shed 6 bases, J shed 2 bases, and the junction held 7 bases outside the gene matches. Germline lookup yields CDR1 MNHEY and CDR2 SMNVEV (reference sequence). CDR3 in amino acids: CASREGLAAYNEQFF. The CDR3 nucleotides are TGTGCCAGCAGAGAGGGGCTAGCGGCCTACAATGAGCAGTTCTTC.

This clone has at least ten counts. This sequence joins TRBV19 and TRBJ2-1, with D unresolved. From germline, CDR1 is LNHDA and CDR2 SQIVND (reference sequence). The CDR3 has 14 residues. V was clipped by 1 base and J by 8 bases, with 12 bases between them. CDR3 DNA sequence: TGTGCCAGTAGTATAGTGGGCACGGCAGATGAGCAGTTCTTC. It translates to CASSIVGTADEQFF.

As DNA, the CDR3 is TGTGCCAGCAGTTACTTTATCGGAGGGAACACTGAAGCTTTCTTT. It encodes CASSYFIGGNTEAFF. The gene calls are TRBV6-5 and TRBJ1-1; D is unresolved. Germline CDR1 and CDR2: MNHEY and SVGAGI. V lost 1 base and J lost 1, with 10 bases in between. This CDR3 has 15 residues.

V usage is TRBV11-2 and J usage is TRBJ2-2; 10 positions match TRBD2. Germline V gene sequence: CDR1 SGHAT, CDR2 FQNNGV. The CDR3 extends over 16 amino acids. The junction had 11 bases not matched to a gene; V was cut back by 6 bases and J by 7 bases. The CDR3 DNA sequence: TGTGCCAGCAGAGGCCGTCGGGCTAGCGGGAGCGGGGAGCTGTTTTTT. Residues: CASRGRRASGSGELFF.

V is TRBV2 and J is TRBJ2-3, with 10 bases lining up with TRBD2. The germline CDR1 and CDR2 sequences are SNHLY and FYNNEI. Trimming took 3 bases from V and 5 from J; bases not matched to a gene: 5. The CDR3 has 15 residues. In nucleotides, the CDR3 is TGTGCCAGCAGTGATCTAGCGGGGGAAAGAGATACGCAGTATTTT. This gives the protein CASSDLAGERDTQYF.

The chain joins TRBV5-6 to TRBJ2-3, with 8 bases fitting TRBD1. CDR1 is SGHDT and CDR2 is YYEEEE in the germline V gene. The V and J ends lost 4 bases and 2 bases, in that order; junction bases with no gene match: 9. There are 16 residues in the CDR3. The CDR3, as DNA: TGTGCCAGCAGCGTAAAACCGGGACAGGACACAGATACGCAGTATTTT. Encoded protein: CASSVKPGQDTDTQYF.

The V gene is TRBV6-1, the J gene TRBJ2-1, with TRBD1 identical over 8 bases. Germline-derived CDR1 and CDR2 are MNHNS and SASEGT. The J segment lost 8 bases and the V segment lost 6 bases, leaving 6 bases of the junction unmatched. The CDR3 totals 13 residues. The CDR3 DNA is TGTGCCAGCAGCCGCGGACAGGGCTATGAGCAGTTCTTC. It translates to CASSRGQGYEQFF.

This clone was detected only once. The chain is built from TRBV2 and TRBJ1-4; TRBD1 is a possible D gene (6 bases). CDR3 size: 16 residues. V was shortened by 4 bases and J by 0 bases, with 12 bases between the two germline ends. The V gene's germline CDR1 is SNHLY and CDR2 FYNNEI. The CDR3 sequence: CASSVEGVATNEKLFF. CDR3 nucleotide sequence: TGTGCCAGCAGTGTAGAGGGGGTCGCAACTAATGAAAAACTGTTTTTT.

The chain links TRBV7-2 to TRBJ2-3, with 9 bases that match TRBD2. The length of the CDR3 is 18 residues. The ends lost 4 bases at V and 1 base at J; junction bases unmatched: 12. Germline CDR1 is SGHTA and CDR2 is FQGNSA. CDR3 in amino acids: CASSSLVVVAGGTDTQYF. Here the CDR3 DNA reads TGTGCCAGCAGCTCCCTGGTTGTAGTAGCGGGAGGCACAGATACGCAGTATTTT.

This sequence joins TRBV15 and TRBJ2-7; D perhaps matches TRBD1 (5 bases). The CDR3 length is 15 residues. Per germline, CDR1 LNHNV and CDR2 YYDKDF (reference sequence). The germline V and J ends were trimmed by 0 bases and 8 bases, with 17 bases remaining between them. The CDR3 DNA is TGTGCCACCAGCAGAGACCAGGGTCCTTCGATAAAGCAGTACTTC. Its protein is CATSRDQGPSIKQYF.

The genes are TRBV6-1 and TRBJ1-1, with D unresolved. Between the trimmed V and J ends, which lost 5 bases and 11 bases, there was a span of 12 bases. Germline CDR1 and CDR2: MNHNS and SASEGT. This CDR3 has 11 residues. The CDR3 coding sequence is TGTGCCAGCAGTCAATGGGTCGGGGCTTTCTTT. Translation gives CASSQWVGAFF.

The chain is built from TRBV2 and TRBJ2-5, with 9 bases that match TRBD2. This CDR3 has 15 residues. The junction had 10 bases not matched to a gene; V was cut back by 7 bases and J by 4 bases. Germline CDR1 reads SNHLY; CDR2 reads FYNNEI. The CDR3 here is CASNHVAGEVETQYF. CDR3 bases: TGTGCCAGCAACCATGTAGCGGGAGAGGTAGAGACCCAGTACTTC. Filled out from reference TRBV2 and TRBJ2-5, the complete variable domain reads EPEVTQTPSHQVTQMGQEVILRCVPISNHLYFYWYRQILGQKVEFLVSFYNNEISEKSEIFDDQFSVERPDGSNFTLKIRSTKLEDSAMYFCASNHVAGEVETQYFGPGTRLLVL.

The CDR3: CASNAGLAGDSEQYF. The CDR3 nucleotides read TGTGCCAGCAATGCGGGACTAGCGGGAGATTCCGAGCAGTACTTC. This chain joins TRBV27 and TRBJ2-7, with 14 nucleotides matching TRBD2. V lost 7 bases, J lost 6 bases, and 8 bases stayed unmatched. Germline V CDR1 and CDR2: MNHEY, SMNVEV (reference sequence). This CDR3 is 15 amino acids long.

The rearrangement uses TRBV5-6 and TRBJ2-3; TRBD2 might be the D (5 bases). CDR1 and CDR2 (germline): SGHDT, YYEEEE. V dropped 5 bases and J dropped 5 bases, with 15 bases sitting between them. The CDR3 has 14 amino acids. The CDR3 DNA reads as TGTGCCAGCAGTTCTCGACTATTCGGAGATACGCAGTATTTT. It is translated as CASSSRLFGDTQYF.

The gene calls are TRBV7-2 and TRBJ2-1; D might be TRBD2 (7 bases). Germline assignment: CDR1 SGHTA and CDR2 FQGNSA. The CDR3 loop spans 16 amino acids. Trimming shortened V by 4 bases and J by 7 bases, and 20 bases separated the two germline ends. The CDR3, as DNA: TGTGCCAGCAGCTCAGGGAGGGGGGGCCTAAGGAATGAGCAGTTCTTC. Protein: CASSSGRGGLRNEQFF.

This chain links TRBV5-5 with TRBJ2-2, with 11 nucleotides matching TRBD2. The CDR3 spans 16 residues. Losses at the gene ends were 4 bases for V and 1 base for J; bases not matched to a gene: 3. Per germline, CDR1 SGHKS and CDR2 YYEKEE (reference sequence). Here the CDR3 DNA reads TGTGCCAGCAGCCAGGGACTAGCGGTGAACACCGGGGAGCTGTTTTTT. Its protein product is CASSQGLAVNTGELFF.

The CDR3 DNA follows: TGTGCCAGCAGCGTAGCTACGTCTAGCGGGGGGCTCACAGATACGCAGTATTTT. Protein: CASSVATSSGGLTDTQYF. The genes are TRBV9 and TRBJ2-3; 11 bases line up with TRBD2. Unmatched junction bases numbered 8, after V lost 0 bases and J lost 2 bases. The CDR3 contains 18 residues. The germline V gene encodes CDR1 SGDLS and CDR2 YYNGEE.

The rearrangement links TRBV9 to TRBJ2-3; 7 bases are shared with TRBD2. CDR1 is SGDLS and CDR2 is YYNGEE in the germline V gene. After removal of 4 bases from V and 2 bases from J, the junction contained 4 bases not matched to a gene. The CDR3 totals 14 residues. This CDR3 reads CASSRGVTTDTQYF. The DNA for the CDR3 is TGTGCCAGCAGCCGGGGGGTGACCACAGATACGCAGTATTTT.

V is TRBV27 and J is TRBJ2-7; 8 nucleotides match TRBD2. CDR1 and CDR2 (germline): MNHEY, SMNVEV (reference sequence). V gave up 5 bases and J gave up 0 bases; unmatched junction bases: 6. The CDR3 totals 15 residues. The CDR3 region has the DNA TGTGCCAGCAGTCTAGCGGGTCCCAGCTCCTACGAGCAGTACTTC. Translated, it gives CASSLAGPSSYEQYF.

J is TRBJ1-5 and V is TRBV19; D uncertain. V lost 0 bases and J 4 bases, leaving 10 bases between the germline ends. The CDR3 is made up of 15 amino acids. The V gene's germline CDR1 is LNHDA and CDR2 SQIVND (reference sequence). CDR3 sequence (DNA): TGTGCCAGTAGTATAGATCGGACGGGAAATCAGCCCCAGCATTTT. Residues: CASSIDRTGNQPQHF.

In its sample, this clone was seen once. The chain couples TRBV6-1 to TRBJ2-7; 7 nucleotides line up with TRBD1. The CDR3 totals 13 residues. V was clipped by 7 bases and J by 0 bases; unmatched bases: 3. CDR1 MNHNS and CDR2 SASEGT come from the germline V gene. CDR3 in DNA: TGTGCCAGCAACAGGGGCGACTCCTACGAGCAGTACTTC. Translated: CASNRGDSYEQYF.

For the CDR3, the DNA is TGTGCCAGCAGCCACGGGGGGGACATTCAGTACTTC. It codes for CASSHGGDIQYF. The rearrangement links TRBV11-2 to TRBJ2-4; 8 nucleotides match TRBD2. CDR3 size: 12 residues. Trimming removed 5 bases from V and 8 bases from J; junction bases left unmatched: 2. Germline V lookup: CDR1 SGHAT, CDR2 FQNNGV.

The chain recombines TRBV2 with TRBJ2-5; maybe TRBD2 (6 bases). CDR1 is SNHLY, CDR2 FYNNEI, per germline. V gave up 6 bases and J gave up 2 bases, with 10 bases separating them. The CDR3 has 13 amino acids. The CDR3 coding sequence is TGTGCCAGCAGGCCGGGACTGCAAGAGACCCAGTACTTC. Amino acids: CASRPGLQETQYF. Using reference TRBV2 and TRBJ2-5 for the parts outside the CDR3, the full variable domain is EPEVTQTPSHQVTQMGQEVILRCVPISNHLYFYWYRQILGQKVEFLVSFYNNEISEKSEIFDDQFSVERPDGSNFTLKIRSTKLEDSAMYFCASRPGLQETQYFGPGTRLLVL.

The chain combines TRBV28 with TRBJ1-5; perhaps TRBD1 as D (6 bases). CDR1 and CDR2 (germline): MDHEN, SYDVKM. The CDR3 runs to 14 residues. The germline V and J ends were trimmed by 4 bases and 4 bases, with 11 bases remaining between them. The chain's CDR3 is CASSYRVRNQPQHF. CDR3 sequence (DNA): TGTGCCAGCAGTTACAGGGTGCGGAATCAGCCCCAGCATTTT.

J is TRBJ2-1 and V is TRBV6-1; 10 bases agree with TRBD2. Germline values: CDR1 MNHNS, CDR2 SASEGT. V gave up 4 bases and J gave up 7 bases; unmatched junction bases: 7. This CDR3 spans 15 amino acids. The CDR3 DNA sequence: TGTGCCAGCAGTGCGTCTAGCGGGAGTATAAATGAGCAGTTCTTC. It encodes CASSASSGSINEQFF.

V is TRBV27 and J is TRBJ2-1; 16 nucleotides agree with TRBD2. In germline, CDR1 is MNHEY, CDR2 SMNVEV (reference sequence). V was pared by 7 bases and J by 0 bases, with 18 bases of the junction left unmatched. The CDR3 sequence is 22 residues long. CDR3 nucleotides: TGTGCCAGCAATCCGGGACTAGCGGGAGGGCTTCCCCAGCTAAACTCCTACAATGAGCAGTTCTTC. Amino acid sequence: CASNPGLAGGLPQLNSYNEQFF.

The gene calls are TRBV6-1 and TRBJ1-1; 9 bases match TRBD1. The length of the CDR3 is 15 residues. In germline, CDR1 is MNHNS, CDR2 SASEGT. J lost 5 bases, V lost 4 bases, and 8 bases had no gene match. The CDR3 protein is CASSGAGTGFTEAFF. CDR3 in DNA: TGTGCCAGCAGTGGGGCCGGGACAGGGTTTACTGAAGCTTTCTTT.